This T cell receptor beta chain was found in a study of spatial heterogeneity in lung cancer. One entry per CDR3 protein results from TCRdb running MiXCR on the 5' RACE reads. The sample has about 16,000 distinct CDR3 sequences, 6.3% seen once. Looked up from germline, CDR1 is DFQATT and CDR2 is SNEGSKA (reference sequence). The V and J ends lost 6 bases and 4 bases, in that order; junction bases with no gene match: 9. CDR3 size: 14 residues. Noted time point: blood at routine non-recurrence follow-up after resection. The input for sequencing was PBMCs, taken at follow-up. This chain links TRBV20-1 with TRBJ2-5, with TRBD1 matching 9 bases. This clonotype originated in a male donor with early-stage non-small cell lung cancer. The CDR3 sequence is CSARTGEVRETQYF. CDR3 nucleotides: TGCAGTGCGCGGACAGGGGAAGTTCGAGAGACCCAGTACTTC.